The present T cell receptor (beta chain) was sequenced within a study of blood T cell repertoires in COVID-19. The V gene end was trimmed by 5 bases and the J gene end by 0 bases; junction bases not matched to a gene: 7. This CDR3 is built from 16 residues. Germline V gives CDR1 SNHLY, CDR2 FYNNEI. Sequencing was performed with immunoSEQ multiplex PCR; in TCRdb, only in-frame clones are kept and a portion is missing. In the table there are hundreds of thousands of clones, 85% to 90% of which are singletons. This receptor was identified in a woman in her 50s with COVID-19, enrolled during active disease. The rearrangement uses TRBV2 and TRBJ1-3, with TRBD1 matching over 7 bases. The specimen sequenced was peripheral blood. The CDR3 reads CASSTEGASSGNTIYF. The CDR3, as DNA: TGTGCCAGCAGTACGGAGGGGGCTAGCTCTGGAAACACCATATATTTT.